Given below is one TCR beta chain in context. Sequencing used immunoSEQ multiplex PCR; TCRdb keeps in-frame clones, though not all of them. The table shows about 110,000 clones, with around 80% occurring only once. The entry originates in a study of control samples from healthy donors and cancer patients. Trimming stripped 0 bases from V and 5 bases from J, with 10 bases between. Germline CDR1 and CDR2: MNHEY and SVGEGT. The CDR3 sequence is 14 residues long. The source is a man aged 18 to 30 in good health. Sequenced: blood. The rearrangement joins TRBV6-2 or TRBV6-3 to TRBJ1-1; perhaps TRBD1 as D (5 bases). The CDR3 DNA reads TGTGCCAGCAGTTACTCGAATCAGGGTACTGAAGCTTTCTTT. Protein product: CASSYSNQGTEAFF.